The 26 T cell receptor beta chains below were found in one sample sequenced in a study of sequential checkpoint blockade in melanoma. Treatment: randomized to nivolumab then ipilimumab (arm A) or the reverse (arm B). TCRdb keeps only in-frame clones here, not all; method: immunoSEQ multiplex PCR. The repertoire consists of more than 10,000 clones, with about 68% occurring once and the leading ten covering roughly 27%. The sequencing here drew on CD8+ T cells sorted from blood (inferred from file names), taken from a patient given nivolumab and ipilimumab in sequence. These receptors all come from a human donor with melanoma.

V usage is TRBV6-4 and J usage is TRBJ2-1; TRBD1 matches 7 bases. Germline assignment: CDR1 MRHNA and CDR2 SNTAGT. The CDR3 is 14 residues long. With V trimmed by 6 bases and J by 3 bases, 5 bases remained unmatched. The CDR3 DNA is TGTGCCAGCAGCCCCGGACAGGACTACAATGAGCAGTTCTTC. The encoded protein is CASSPGQDYNEQFF.

This sequence joins TRBV6-1 and TRBJ2-7; D uncertain. The germline V and J ends were trimmed by 0 bases and 3 bases, with 6 bases remaining between them. The germline V gene encodes CDR1 MNHNS and CDR2 SASEGT. The CDR3 runs 13 residues. Here the CDR3 DNA reads TGTGCCAGCAGTGAAGCTTACAGCTACGAGCAGTACTTC. It is translated as CASSEAYSYEQYF.

The chain employs TRBV5-1 and TRBJ2-7; D remains unclear. CDR1 is SGHRS and CDR2 is YFSETQ in the germline V gene. The V end was cut by 2 bases, the J end by 1 base, with 7 bases between. The CDR3 has 13 amino acids. CDR3 region: CASSFEISYEQYF. The CDR3 nucleotides read TGCGCCAGCAGCTTTGAGATATCCTACGAGCAGTACTTC.

The rearrangement uses TRBV7-8 and TRBJ1-5; D is uncertain. V shed 0 bases and J shed 7 bases, with 22 bases lying between them. The CDR3 runs to 18 residues. CDR1 and CDR2 (germline): SGHVS, FQNEAQ. CDR3: CASSLAPGGSMGRQPQHF. DNA of the CDR3: TGTGCCAGCAGCTTAGCCCCGGGAGGCTCAATGGGGAGGCAGCCCCAGCATTTT.

The chain is built from TRBV30 and TRBJ2-1; 14 bases are a match to TRBD2. Germline trimming cut 3 bases from V and 5 bases from J; bases unmatched to any gene: 15. CDR3 size: 19 residues. From germline, CDR1 is GTSNPN and CDR2 SVGIG (reference sequence). CDR3 in amino acids: CAWRDSEGLAGVSNNEQFF. The CDR3 nucleotides are TGTGCCTGGAGGGACTCGGAGGGACTAGCGGGGGTATCGAACAATGAGCAGTTCTTC.

The V gene is TRBV7-2, the J gene TRBJ2-3; 9 nucleotides agree with TRBD2. The ends lost 4 bases at V and 1 base at J; junction bases unmatched: 12. The CDR3 spans 18 residues. The germline V gene encodes CDR1 SGHTA and CDR2 FQGNSA. CDR3 residues: CASSSWGAGGRGTDTQYF. The CDR3 DNA sequence: TGTGCCAGCAGCTCGTGGGGAGCGGGGGGCCGGGGCACAGATACGCAGTATTTT.

V usage is TRBV6-4 and J usage is TRBJ1-2, with 7 bases aligning to TRBD1. Per the germline V gene, CDR1 is MRHNA and CDR2 is SNTAGT. The J segment lost 6 bases and the V segment lost 5 bases, leaving 9 bases of the junction unmatched. The CDR3 runs to 14 residues. The CDR3 DNA sequence: TGTGCCAGCAGTTTTTGGTCAGGGGGAGATGGCTACACCTTC. As protein: CASSFWSGGDGYTF.

This chain joins TRBV6-5 and TRBJ1-2; perhaps TRBD1 as D (6 bases). Between the trimmed V and J ends, which lost 8 bases and 7 bases, there was a span of 11 bases. CDR1 is MNHEY, CDR2 SVGAGI, per germline. The CDR3 consists of 11 residues. CDR3 DNA: TGTGCCAGCCCCGGACAGCCTGGCTACACCTTC. Translating it yields CASPGQPGYTF.

The table lists this clone with a few counts. The gene calls are TRBV30 and TRBJ2-1; D is undetermined. Germline V gene data show CDR1 as GTSNPN and CDR2 as SVGIG (reference sequence). V was cut by 2 bases and J by 4 bases, with 12 bases left in between. The CDR3 sequence is 14 residues long. This chain's CDR3 is CAWSIDSRYNEQFF. DNA of the CDR3: TGTGCCTGGAGTATAGATAGTCGGTACAATGAGCAGTTCTTC. The variable domain in full, completed from reference TRBV30 and TRBJ2-1, reads SQTIHQWPATLVQPVGSPLSLECTVEGTSNPNLYWYRQAAGRGLQLLFYSVGIGQISSEVPQNLSASRPQDRQFILSSKKLLLSDSGFYLCAWSIDSRYNEQFFGPGTRLTVL.

The genes are TRBV6-6 and TRBJ1-3; D remains unclear. Trimming removed 5 bases from V and 0 bases from J, with 8 bases in between. Per germline, CDR1 MNHNY and CDR2 SVGAGI (reference sequence). This CDR3 comprises 14 residues. The CDR3 protein is CASSALSSGNTIYF. DNA of the CDR3: TGTGCCAGCAGTGCCTTGAGCTCTGGAAACACCATATATTTT.

This sequence joins TRBV9 and TRBJ2-7; D call uncertain. The V and J ends lost 5 bases and 3 bases respectively, with 12 bases between them. The CDR3 is 13 amino acids. Germline lookup yields CDR1 SGDLS and CDR2 YYNGEE. As DNA, the CDR3 is TGTGCCAGCAGTCTCTGGCCCGACTACGAGCAGTACTTC. It codes for CASSLWPDYEQYF.

By share of the sample, this clone is medium-sized (0.01 to 0.1%). The chain carries TRBV30 and TRBJ1-2; D not resolved. The CDR3 is 11 residues long. V lost 4 bases to trimming and J lost 8 bases, with 11 bases between them. CDR1 and CDR2 from the germline V gene are GTSNPN and SVGIG (reference sequence). The CDR3 nucleotides are TGTGCCTGGATCCAAGACGGGGGCTACACCTTC. This codes for CAWIQDGGYTF.

The chain has TRBV7-9 and TRBJ1-2, with 8 bases matching TRBD1. The CDR3 contains 14 residues. Looked up from germline, CDR1 is SEHNR and CDR2 is FQNEAQ (reference sequence). With 1 base clipped from V and 8 bases from J, the junction kept 6 bases outside the gene matches. The CDR3 loop reads CASSLVGTGNGYTF. As DNA, the CDR3 is TGTGCCAGCAGCTTAGTCGGGACAGGCAACGGCTACACCTTC.

The gene calls are TRBV7-8 and TRBJ1-1; D not certain. Per the germline V gene, CDR1 is SGHVS and CDR2 is FQNEAQ. The CDR3 covers 13 residues. V lost 5 bases, J lost 6 bases, and 13 bases lay in between. The CDR3 loop is CASSTGLNPEAFF. The CDR3 DNA reads as TGTGCCAGCAGCACCGGACTAAACCCTGAAGCTTTCTTT.

This chain uses TRBV14 with TRBJ1-2; D remains ambiguous. Germline V lookup: CDR1 SGHDN, CDR2 FVKESK. Trimming removed 0 bases at V and 9 bases at J, with 8 bases between. The CDR3 extends over 12 amino acids. The CDR3, as DNA: TGTGCCAGCAGCCAAGACAGGACTAGCTACACCTTC. This encodes CASSQDRTSYTF.

This clone was seen a few times. The chain couples TRBV18 to TRBJ1-2; D unclear. The CDR3 is made up of 12 amino acids. V lost 6 bases, J lost 1 base, and 6 bases lay in between. CDR1 is KGHSH, CDR2 LQKENI, per germline. Here the CDR3 DNA reads TGTGCCAGCTCGACACGTAACTATGGCTACACCTTC. Translation gives CASSTRNYGYTF.

This chain links TRBV13 with TRBJ1-1; D is unresolved. With 6 bases removed from V and 0 bases from J, the gap between germline ends came to 8 bases. The germline CDR1 and CDR2 sequences are PRHDT and FYEKMQ (reference sequence). The CDR3 covers 13 residues. The CDR3 is CASRVALNTEAFF. In nucleotides, the CDR3 is TGTGCCAGCAGGGTAGCCCTGAACACTGAAGCTTTCTTT.

This clone occurred once. This chain uses TRBV4-1 with TRBJ2-7, with D possibly matching TRBD1 (5 bases). Trimming took 0 bases from V and 3 from J, leaving 18 bases between them. This CDR3 comprises 17 residues. CDR1 is MGHRA, CDR2 YSYEKL, per germline. The CDR3 nucleotides are TGCGCCAGCAGCCAAGACAGTCAGGGCGCTTATTTCTACGAGCAGTACTTC. Protein: CASSQDSQGAYFYEQYF.

This clone was counted between two and nine times. The genes are TRBV7-9 and TRBJ1-2; maybe TRBD1 (6 bases). Germline V CDR1 and CDR2: SEHNR, FQNEAQ (reference sequence). The CDR3 consists of 13 residues. V was pared by 4 bases and J by 7 bases, with 13 bases between. The CDR3 is CASSSQGSGGYTF. CDR3 DNA sequence: TGTGCCAGCAGCTCACAGGGTTCGGGTGGCTACACCTTC.

V usage is TRBV6-6 and J usage is TRBJ2-1; 8 bases match TRBD2. This CDR3 has 15 residues. Germline CDR1 MNHNY, CDR2 SVGAGI (reference sequence). Trimming cost V 6 bases and J 3 bases; bases outside gene matches: 7. CDR3 nucleotides: TGTGCCAGCAGAATAAGAAGCGGGAGCTACAATGAGCAGTTCTTC. Its translation is CASRIRSGSYNEQFF.

This chain joins TRBV4-3 and TRBJ2-3; perhaps TRBD1 as D (6 bases). Germline V gene sequence: CDR1 LGHNA, CDR2 YSLEER. The CDR3 contains 16 residues. The V and J ends lost 0 bases and 4 bases respectively, with 14 bases between them. The CDR3 here is CASSQDWGRGPDTQYF. For the CDR3, the DNA is TGCGCCAGCAGCCAAGATTGGGGCAGGGGACCAGATACGCAGTATTTT.

The rearrangement uses TRBV4-3 and TRBJ2-3; TRBD2 matches 10 bases. Germline V lookup: CDR1 LGHNA, CDR2 YSLEER. The length of the CDR3 is 15 residues. Trimming at V came to 3 bases and at J to 4 bases, leaving 4 bases not matched to a gene. CDR3 bases: TGCGCCAGCAGCCAGGGGACTAGCGAGGCAGATACGCAGTATTTT. It specifies CASSQGTSEADTQYF.

This clone was seen more than once but under ten times. V and J are TRBV19 and TRBJ1-4; 7 nucleotides match TRBD1. Germline CDR1 reads LNHDA; CDR2 reads SQIVND (reference sequence). V lost 5 bases to trimming and J lost 15 bases; unmatched junction nucleotides: 9. The CDR3 loop spans 12 amino acids. CDR3 loop: CASSATGVFLFF. CDR3 coding DNA: TGTGCCAGTAGTGCAACAGGGGTTTTCTTGTTTTTT.

The chain is built from TRBV11-3 and TRBJ1-1; no definite D call. Looked up from germline, CDR1 is SGHNT and CDR2 is YENEEA. The V end lost 3 bases, the J end lost 9 bases, and 8 bases lay between the germline ends. The CDR3 has 11 amino acids. The DNA of the CDR3 is TGTGCCAGCAGCTTTTCTGGGCAAGCTTTCTTT. Encoded protein: CASSFSGQAFF.

The chain couples TRBV4-2 to TRBJ1-1; D remains unclear. Trimming shortened V by 1 base and J by 10 bases, and 7 bases separated the two germline ends. Germline CDR1 LGHNA, CDR2 YNFKEQ. The CDR3 is 11 residues long. The CDR3 nucleotides read TGTGCCAGCAGCCAAGGGCCTGGAGCTTTCTTT. Protein: CASSQGPGAFF.

This chain joins TRBV9 and TRBJ1-2; the D gene is possibly TRBD1 (6 bases). Trimming shortened V by 2 bases and J by 1 base, and 15 bases separated the two germline ends. CDR3 length: 16 residues. Germline V gene data show CDR1 as SGDLS and CDR2 as YYNGEE. CDR3 sequence: CASSVLRDTLNYGYTF. For the CDR3, the DNA is TGTGCCAGCAGCGTCCTCCGGGACACCCTTAACTATGGCTACACCTTC.